The rows below give T cell receptor beta chains drawn from one sample of a study of cytomegalovirus exposure and HLA in healthy donors. Sequencing used immunoSEQ multiplex PCR; TCRdb keeps in-frame clones, though not all of them. The data contain tens of thousands of clones, about 80% of them singletons. Sequenced input: PBMCs. The receptors shown here come from a man in his 60s in good health and CMV-seronegative. The CDR3 runs from the conserved cysteine through the conserved F or W. Each record gives: clone size, J gene, V gene, D gene, CDR3 DNA, CDR3 protein. D genes are given only for firm matches. Clone size, where shown, is once, few, many, or a class for clones that have expanded.

-	TRBJ2-2	TRBV28	TRBD2	TGTGCCAGCAGTTTTGGGGGGGGAAAAACGAACACCGGGGAGCTGTTTTTT	CASSFGGGKTNTGELFF
-	TRBJ2-7	TRBV30	TRBD1	TGTGCCTGGAGTACCCCCGGGACAGCGCGATACGAGCAGTACTTC	CAWSTPGTARYEQYF
-	TRBJ2-4	TRBV14	TRBD2	TGTGCCAGCAGCCAAGCCCTCTCGGGAGGGCCCTTGGTATCCAAAAACATTCAGTACTTC	CASSQALSGGPLVSKNIQYF
-	TRBJ2-3	TRBV28	TRBD2	TGTGCCAGCCCAAAGGAGCTAGCGGGACGCACAGATACGCAGTATTTT	CASPKELAGRTDTQYF
-	TRBJ2-2	TRBV5-6	-	TGTGCCAGCAGCTTGGGGCAGGGCGATCTCCCCACCGGGGAGCTGTTTTTT	CASSLGQGDLPTGELFF
once	TRBJ2-1	TRBV6-1	TRBD2	TGTGCCAGCAGTGATAGCGGGGGGTACAATGAGCAGTTCTTC	CASSDSGGYNEQFF
-	TRBJ1-1	TRBV7-2	-	TGTGCCAGCAGCCTGTTGGGGGGGAGCACTGAAGCTTTCTTT	CASSLLGGSTEAFF
-	TRBJ2-7	TRBV4-1	-	TGCGCCAGCAGCCCGGACTTGGGGGGCTACGAGCAGTACTTC	CASSPDLGGYEQYF
-	TRBJ2-3	TRBV18	TRBD1	TGTGCCAGCTCACCACGGCAGGGGGCCACAGATACGCAGTATTTT	CASSPRQGATDTQYF
-	TRBJ2-6	TRBV4-1	TRBD1	TGCGCCAGCAGCCAAGCGACAGGGGTGTCTGGGGCCAACGTCCTGACTTTC	CASSQATGVSGANVLTF
-	TRBJ1-6	TRBV7-9	TRBD1	TGTGCCAGCAGCTTAGATCTTTCGACAGGGGGCATCGGTTCACCCCTCCACTTT	CASSLDLSTGGIGSPLHF
-	TRBJ1-5	TRBV6-6	TRBD1	TGTGCCAGCAGTTCGACAGGGACCCAGCCCCAGCATTTT	CASSSTGTQPQHF
once	TRBJ2-1	TRBV28	-	TGTGCCAGCAGTGGAGAGACAGGTCTAGACAATGAGCAGTTCTTC	CASSGETGLDNEQFF
once	TRBJ2-7	TRBV27	-	TGTGCCAGCAGGAGGGCAGTCCCCTACTACGAGCAGTACTTC	CASRRAVPYYEQYF
-	TRBJ2-1	TRBV7-8	TRBD2	TGTGCCAGCAGCCCTAGACTAGCGGGAGCGGTCCATGAGCAGTTCTTC	CASSPRLAGAVHEQFF
few	TRBJ1-1	TRBV2	-	TGTGCCAGCAGTGTCGGGAACACTGAAGCTTTCTTT	CASSVGNTEAFF
-	TRBJ1-2	TRBV7-9	TRBD1	TGTTCCAGCAGCTCGGGACAGTATGGCTACACCTTC	CSSSSGQYGYTF
-	TRBJ2-4	TRBV7-6	-	TGTGCCAGCAGCCGCGACAGGAAGGACATTCAGTACTTC	CASSRDRKDIQYF
-	TRBJ2-7	TRBV27	TRBD2	TGTGCCAGCAGTTCTATTAGCGGGAGGGGCTACGAGCAGTACTTC	CASSSISGRGYEQYF
-	TRBJ2-3	TRBV19	-	TGTGCCAGTAGGCAGTTGGGCCGGCTGGCTAGCACAGATACGCAGTATTTT	CASRQLGRLASTDTQYF
few	TRBJ2-7	TRBV11-3	-	TGTGCCAGCGGTGTGGGGAGCCACGAGCAGTACTTC	CASGVGSHEQYF
-	TRBJ2-7	TRBV28	TRBD2	TGTGCCACCGAGAGCTTACGGACTAGCGGAAACTACGAGCAGTACTTC	CATESLRTSGNYEQYF
-	TRBJ2-3	TRBV19	-	TGTGCCAGTAGTCGCCGACAGGTTAGCACAGATACGCAGTATTTT	CASSRRQVSTDTQYF
-	TRBJ2-7	TRBV9	TRBD1	TGTGCCAGCAGCGTAGCCCCAGGGGGCGAGTACGAGCAGTACTTC	CASSVAPGGEYEQYF
-	TRBJ2-5	TRBV19	-	TGTGCCAGTAGTTACGGGCAAGAGACCCAGTACTTC	CASSYGQETQYF
-	TRBJ2-5	TRBV5-1	-	TGCGCCAGCAGCTTGGACAGGGTGGGACAGACCCAGTACTTC	CASSLDRVGQTQYF
-	TRBJ1-6	TRBV6-5	TRBD1	TGTGCCAGCAGAGGGGGCTCTTATAATTCACCCCTCCACTTT	CASRGGSYNSPLHF
-	TRBJ2-1	TRBV6-6	TRBD1	TGTGCCAGCAGTAACCCCGGGACAGGGGGCACTGAGCAGTTCTTC	CASSNPGTGGTEQFF
once	TRBJ2-7	TRBV6-6	TRBD2	TGTGCCAGCAGTTACGCTAGCGGGAGGCCCCACGAGCAGTACTTC	CASSYASGRPHEQYF
-	TRBJ2-7	TRBV28	-	TGTGCCAGCAGGTACAGATACGAGCAGTACTTC	CASRYRYEQYF
-	TRBJ1-4	TRBV19	TRBD1	TGTGCCAGTAGTCGACAGGGGGCGAGGGAAAAACTGTTTTTT	CASSRQGAREKLFF
-	TRBJ1-5	TRBV5-6	-	TGTGCCAGCAGCTTTGGTCAGTCGAATCAGCCCCAGCATTTT	CASSFGQSNQPQHF
few	TRBJ1-2	TRBV28	TRBD1	TGTGCCAGCAGTCCATGGGACAGGGGGCAACGTGGCTACACCTTC	CASSPWDRGQRGYTF
-	TRBJ2-1	TRBV7-2	TRBD2	TGTGCCAGCAGCTTAGCGTCTAGCGGGGGGGCATACAATGAGCAGTTCTTC	CASSLASSGGAYNEQFF
-	TRBJ2-3	TRBV19	-	TGTGCCAGTAGTCCACGGGTAGGGGTGACGCAGTATTTT	CASSPRVGVTQYF
-	TRBJ2-2	TRBV2	-	TGTGCCAGCAAAGTGGAGAAAGCGAACACCGGGGAGCTGTTTTTT	CASKVEKANTGELFF
-	TRBJ2-5	TRBV5-1	-	TGCGCCAGCAGCACAGGAACAGGAGCGGGTGCAGAGACCCAGTACTTC	CASSTGTGAGAETQYF
few	TRBJ1-4	TRBV5-6	-	TGTGCCAGCACACTGCCCCCAAGAACTAATGAAAAACTGTTTTTT	CASTLPPRTNEKLFF
-	TRBJ1-1	TRBV23-1	TRBD1	TGCGCCAGCAGTCAATCGTTTTGCGGGACAGGGTACACTGAAGCTTTCTTT	CASSQSFCGTGYTEAFF
-	TRBJ2-7	TRBV10-1	-	TGCGCCAGCAGTGAGTCCGGACTCAGCTCCTACGAGCAGTACTTC	CASSESGLSSYEQYF
-	TRBJ2-7	TRBV7-3	-	TGTGCCAGCAGCTTAGAGGCTGGCCGCTCCTACGAGCAGTACTTC	CASSLEAGRSYEQYF
-	TRBJ1-2	TRBV5-1	-	TGCGCCAGCAGCTTGGACAGGCCCCAAAACTATGGCTACACCTTC	CASSLDRPQNYGYTF
few	TRBJ2-1	TRBV19	TRBD1	TGTGCCAGTATGGGACAGGGTAGGCAGTTCTTC	CASMGQGRQFF
-	TRBJ2-1	TRBV5-6	TRBD1	TGTGCCAGCAGCGCGGACAGGGGGCGGAACAATGAGCAGTTCTTC	CASSADRGRNNEQFF
-	TRBJ2-7	TRBV14	-	TGTGCCAGCAGCCAACCCCAACCCCCGCCGACTAGGTATGCGGAGCAGTACTTC	CASSQPQPPPTRYAEQYF
-	TRBJ1-2	TRBV19	TRBD1	TGTGCCAGTAGTACGTACAGGGGGGAAGGCTATGGCTACACCTTC	CASSTYRGEGYGYTF
-	TRBJ1-2	TRBV10-2	-	TGCGCCAGCAGGGATGAACAGGGTTGGGCTTATGGCTACACCTTC	CASRDEQGWAYGYTF
-	TRBJ1-5	TRBV6-6	TRBD1	TGTGCCAGCAGCCGACAGGGCGCTCAGCCCCAGCATTTT	CASSRQGAQPQHF
-	TRBJ1-2	TRBV14	-	TGTGCCAGCAGCCACTCAGGTTCGGGGGGCTACACCTTC	CASSHSGSGGYTF
-	TRBJ2-2	TRBV7-3	TRBD2	TGTGCCAGCAGCTTAGGCCCCGCCGGGGGGGGGTTCGGCGGGGAGCTGTTTTTT	CASSLGPAGGGFGGELFF
-	TRBJ2-3	TRBV6-5	TRBD2	TGTGCCAGCAGTTACACCTTAGCGGGAGGAGATACGCAGTATTTT	CASSYTLAGGDTQYF
-	TRBJ2-3	TRBV10-3	-	TGTGCCACTAGCGAAGGGGTCAGCACAGATACGCAGTATTTT	CATSEGVSTDTQYF
-	TRBJ2-5	TRBV7-2	-	TGTGCCAGCAGAAAGGAACAGACCCAAGAGACCCAGTACTTC	CASRKEQTQETQYF
-	TRBJ2-1	TRBV9	-	TGTGCCAGCCGCCGGGATCTCCACGAGCGGAGACACAATGAGCAGTTCTTC	CASRRDLHERRHNEQFF
-	TRBJ2-3	TRBV6-1	TRBD1	TGTGCCAGCAGTGGAACCGGGACAGCTAGCACAGATACGCAGTATTTT	CASSGTGTASTDTQYF
-	TRBJ2-5	TRBV5-6	TRBD1	TGTGCCAGCAGCTTGACAGGGGGTCCGGAAGAGACCCAGTACTTC	CASSLTGGPEETQYF
-	TRBJ1-5	TRBV6-5	-	TGTGCCAGCAGTTACTCGAGGAGCAGCAATCAGCCCCAGCATTTT	CASSYSRSSNQPQHF
-	TRBJ2-7	TRBV2	-	TGTGCCAGCCTTAGGGAGGAGGGCACCTACGAGCAGTACTTC	CASLREEGTYEQYF
-	TRBJ1-2	TRBV6-1	TRBD1	TGTGCCAGCAGTGAAGTCGCAGGAACGAGGACAGGGAGTTTTAGCTATGGCTACACCTTC	CASSEVAGTRTGSFSYGYTF
-	TRBJ1-3	TRBV19	TRBD1	TGTGCCACAAACAGGGGATCGGCTGGAAACACCATATATTTT	CATNRGSAGNTIYF